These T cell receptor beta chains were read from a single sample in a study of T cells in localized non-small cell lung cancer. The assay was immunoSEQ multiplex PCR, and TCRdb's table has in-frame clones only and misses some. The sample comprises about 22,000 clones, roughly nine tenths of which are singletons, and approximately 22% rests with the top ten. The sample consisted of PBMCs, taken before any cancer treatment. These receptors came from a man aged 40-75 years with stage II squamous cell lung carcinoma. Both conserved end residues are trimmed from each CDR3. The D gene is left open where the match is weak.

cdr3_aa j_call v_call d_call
ASSDPQASEAF TRBJ1-1 TRBV7-9 -
ASSMPFYGYT TRBJ1-2 TRBV6-4 -
ASSGDGNQPQH TRBJ1-5 TRBV7-9 -
ASSFYRDRGGGYT TRBJ1-2 TRBV7-2 TRBD1
ASSLSQSTDTQY TRBJ2-3 TRBV5-1 -
AIRPGLSSSYERY TRBJ2-7 TRBV10-3 -
ASSTGTGSVIYT TRBJ1-2 TRBV7-6 TRBD1
ASSLGGGTEAF TRBJ1-1 TRBV7-7 -
ASSPTTSGANVLT TRBJ2-6 TRBV6-5 -
ASGASGRTN TRBJ2-7 TRBV10-3 TRBD2
ASTPSFPYGYT TRBJ1-2 TRBV27 -
ASRQDRSSYNEQF TRBJ2-1 TRBV6-5 TRBD1
ASSYDGRQF TRBJ2-1 TRBV6-6 -
ASSRAGGNGYT TRBJ1-2 TRBV18 -
ASSLMGQGSYEQY TRBJ2-7 TRBV5-1 TRBD1
ASSYMTGDGYT TRBJ1-2 TRBV6-6 -
ASSEVTGELF TRBJ2-2 TRBV2 -
ASSRGGEQF TRBJ2-1 TRBV7-3 -
ASSLVRTSVDQETQY TRBJ2-5 TRBV5-1 TRBD2
ASSSQTGLQETQY TRBJ2-5 TRBV7-2 TRBD1
ASSATGYNQPQH TRBJ1-5 TRBV5-6 -
ASSHGGEAF TRBJ1-1 TRBV7-6 -
ASSEDGYTDTQY TRBJ2-3 TRBV2 -
ASSPLETSGTNTGELF TRBJ2-2 TRBV18 TRBD2
ASSIGTSGSREQF TRBJ2-1 TRBV19 TRBD2
ASSVEGDTEAF TRBJ1-1 TRBV2 -
ASSLGLAGVVSETQY TRBJ2-5 TRBV5-1 TRBD2
ASSLRASGTYEQY TRBJ2-7 TRBV28 TRBD2
ASSFGQLPYEQY TRBJ2-7 TRBV7-2 -
ASSYSGKNTEAF TRBJ1-1 TRBV6-5 -
ASSIQLYNSPLH TRBJ1-6 TRBV19 -